This entry is about one T cell receptor (beta chain). An input of about 0.45 to 1 ug of RNA was subjected to reverse transcription using random hexamers. TCRdb fed the immunoSEQ multiplex PCR reads into MiXCR, producing one record per CDR3 protein. The sample has almost 450,000 distinct CDR3 sequences, more than 80% seen once; the top ten hold approximately 0.12%. The data were obtained in a study of CD8 T cells in Susac syndrome. TCR beta was sequenced from blood CD8+ and CD4+ T cells. Negative isolation was applied to CD8+ and CD4+ T cells, and FACS enrichment was applied to TEMRA cells. Sample: CD8+ T cells from PBMCs. This clonotype was obtained from a human donor with multiple sclerosis.

In nucleotides, the CDR3 is TGCGCCAGCAGCGCCGGAGGACTAGGGTCCTACGAGCAGTACTTC. This codes for CASSAGGLGSYEQYF. This chain connects TRBV5-1 to TRBJ2-7, with 7 bases fitting TRBD2. Trimming took 4 bases from V and 1 from J; bases not matched to a gene: 8. This CDR3 spans 15 amino acids. In germline, CDR1 is SGHRS, CDR2 YFSETQ. The full variable domain, with the rest looked up from reference TRBV5-1 and TRBJ2-7, is KAGVTQTPRYLIKTRGQQVTLSCSPISGHRSVSWYQQTPGQGLQFLFEYFSETQRNKGNFPGRFSGRQFSNSRSEMNVSTLELGDSALYLCASSAGGLGSYEQYFGPGTRLTVT.